The T cell receptor (beta chain) under discussion was sequenced for a study of blood T cell repertoires in COVID-19. For the study at large: The study drew acute and convalescent COVID-19 samples from the United States, Italy and Spain. Nucleic acid was either cDNA or gDNA, and it came from T cells, B-cell-depleted T cells, or PBMCs.

Trimming removed 0 bases from V and 6 bases from J, with 16 bases in between. Germline CDR1 and CDR2: LGHNT and FRNRAP. The CDR3 has 16 residues. Profiled with immunoSEQ multiplex PCR; TCRdb holds only in-frame clones, not every one. The data contain some 260,000 clones, approximately 91% of them singletons. The V call is TRBV12-5, the J call TRBJ2-3; D is unresolved. The sequencing sample was made of peripheral blood. This TCR was recovered from a woman between 40 and 50 years old who had recovered from COVID-19. DNA of the CDR3: TGTGCTAGTGGTTTGGTAACTGTTCAAAAACTGGATACGCAGTATTTT. Amino acids: CASGLVTVQKLDTQYF.